This TCR beta chain comes out of a study of blood T cell repertoires in COVID-19. Measured with immunoSEQ multiplex PCR; TCRdb has only the in-frame clones, and not every one. The sample holds approximately 180,000 clones, 70% to 90% seen once. The CDR3 extends over 14 amino acids. The V end was cut by 6 bases, the J end by 2 bases, with 14 bases between. Germline CDR1 and CDR2: MNHEY and SVGAGI. Sequencing input: peripheral blood. The V call is TRBV6-5, the J call TRBJ2-7; no definite D call. The TCR was taken from a man between 60 and 75 years old with active or convalescent COVID-19. The CDR3 DNA follows: TGTGCCAGCAGCCTCAGCCTCCAGGCCTACGAGCAGTACTTC. Translating gives CASSLSLQAYEQYF.